The TCR beta chain under discussion was sequenced for a study of STAT3 mutations in large granular lymphocyte leukemia. With respect to this clone: Its specificity is not known.

Notes on the study in general: Every T-LGLL patient had at least one immunodominant TCRbeta clonotype. After therapy, 6 of 18 patients switched clonotypes, all new clones STAT3 wild type.

Roughly 39,000 productive templates were obtained per sample on average. Assay: immunoSEQ multiplex PCR; the TCRdb copy retains only in-frame clones and omits some. In the table there are roughly 40,000 clones, about 88% of which are singletons. The receptor was derived from a human donor with T large granular lymphocyte leukemia. Some clones in this sample may be carry-over from other donors' samples. The sample consisted of PBMCs.

The CDR3 nucleotides are TGTGCCAGCAGCCTCCGACAGGGGGCAGGACTAGCGCCCAGGTATGAGCAGTTCTTC. Its protein product is CASSLRQGAGLAPRYEQFF. V and J are TRBV9 and TRBJ2-1, with a tentative D call TRBD1 (10 bases). The germline V and J ends were trimmed by 4 bases and 8 bases, with 31 bases remaining between them. Germline V gene sequence: CDR1 SGDLS, CDR2 YYNGEE. This CDR3 comprises 19 residues.